The 4 T cell receptor beta chains below were found in one sample sequenced in a study of T-cell reconstitution after alpha-beta-depleted transplantation in children. As it was prepared, the TCRbeta library received unique molecular identifiers. MiXCR, applied by TCRdb to the PCR reads, yields one record per CDR3 protein. This sample has around 440,000 distinct CDR3 sequences, with around 15% found just once. This material consisted of PBMCs, mostly from graft donor cells, taken 360 days after TCRalphabeta/CD19-depleted stem cell transplant. These receptors originate from a boy under two years old who had a stem cell transplant for Wiskott-Aldrich syndrome, so the T cells may come from the graft donor.

This clonotype has more than one count but fewer than ten. This chain uses TRBV5-1 with TRBJ2-7; 8 bases map to TRBD1. The CDR3 runs 16 residues. CDR1 is SGHRS and CDR2 is YFSETQ in the germline V gene. J gave up 3 bases and V 2 bases, and 10 bases lay outside the gene matches. CDR3 amino acids: CASSFAPGQANYEQYF. The CDR3 coding sequence is TGCGCCAGCAGCTTTGCCCCGGGACAGGCCAACTACGAGCAGTACTTC.

The V and J genes are TRBV9 and TRBJ2-3; the match to TRBD2 covers 8 bases. The germline gives CDR1 SGDLS, CDR2 YYNGEE. The CDR3 runs 18 residues. The J segment lost 0 bases and the V segment lost 1 base, leaving 10 bases of the junction unmatched. The CDR3 protein is CASSVSPGQRESTDTQYF. CDR3 in DNA: TGTGCCAGCAGCGTAAGCCCAGGCCAGCGGGAGAGCACAGATACGCAGTATTTT.

In DNA, the CDR3 is TGCGCCAGCAGCCAAGATCTTTTTGGGAGGGGAAGGGGCAATGAGCAGTTCTTC. Translating gives CASSQDLFGRGRGNEQFF. The rearrangement links TRBV4-1 to TRBJ2-1; 7 positions agree with TRBD2. J lost 6 bases, V lost 0 bases, and 14 bases had no gene match. Germline CDR1 MGHRA, CDR2 YSYEKL. The CDR3 loop spans 18 amino acids.

This clonotype was detected only a few times. This chain joins TRBV20-1 and TRBJ2-3, with D maybe TRBD2 (6 bases). CDR1 is DFQATT and CDR2 is SNEGSKA in the germline V gene (reference sequence). This CDR3 has 14 amino acids. CDR3 in amino acids: CSAAWAGSTDTQYF. The CDR3 DNA reads TGCAGCGCCGCATGGGCGGGGAGTACAGATACGCAGTATTTT.